This T cell receptor (beta chain) was profiled in a study of CD8+ T cells in alopecia areata. Overall study context: Tofacitinib therapy took 6 to 18 months; 6 months off drug came after.

Study-wide findings and caveats: Uncertainty remains about how baseline CD8+ expansion links to response, with one nonresponder. Researchers report lesional scalp, most notably alopecia totalis/universalis, outstripped normal scalp in clonality. In scalp and blood during tofacitinib, many expanded lesional clones persisted.

Losses at the gene ends were 4 bases for V and 1 base for J; bases not matched to a gene: 2. Germline V lookup: CDR1 WNHNN, CDR2 SYGVQD (reference sequence). The CDR3 is made up of 14 amino acids. In each case, RNA was isolated and then reverse transcribed into cDNA as the sequencing template. Assay: immunoSEQ multiplex PCR; the TCRdb copy retains only in-frame clones and omits some. The table lists fewer than 200,000 clones, roughly 53% of them singletons. Treatment noted: oral pan-JAK inhibitor, 5-10 mg twice daily. Regarding this clone: Its target is unknown.

This chain joins TRBV10-1 and TRBJ1-2, with TRBD1 identical over 8 bases. This clonotype was sampled from a human donor with alopecia areata. The specimen was CD8+ T cells sorted from blood, collected at week 24, from a patient treated with tofacitinib. This CDR3 is CASSGGQDNYGYTF. CDR3 nucleotide sequence: TGCGCCAGCAGTGGGGGACAGGATAACTATGGCTACACCTTC.